Below, 10 T cell receptor beta chains from the same sample are listed, as sequenced in a study of regulatory T cells in long-lasting Graves disease. In building TCR beta libraries, iRepertoire HTBI primers were used together with Arm-PCR of CDR3 regions. TCRdb re-analysed the multiplex PCR reads in MiXCR, keeping a single row per CDR3 protein. This sample carries roughly 510,000 distinct CDR3 sequences, about 16% of them seen once, and the ten largest clones take 9.5% to 15%. Sample time point: newly diagnosed GD, antithyroid drugs for less than 3 months. PBMCs were the source of the RNA used for TCR sequencing. These same records also appear under a second study, on T cells in Graves' hyperthyroidism and ophthalmopathy.

Sequencing used peripheral blood mononuclear cells (PBMCs), obtained at new diagnosis, from a patient treated with antithyroid drugs. These receptors were collected from a man aged 18-30 years with Graves disease.

This clonotype has just a few counts. The chain recombines TRBV20-1 with TRBJ2-7, with D possibly being TRBD2 (6 bases). The germline V gene encodes CDR1 DFQATT and CDR2 SNEGSKA (reference sequence). The CDR3 covers 15 residues. The ends were cut back, 0 bases at V and 5 bases at J, with 17 bases in the middle. CDR3 DNA: TGCAGTGCTAGAGATACGGCGGGACGACGGGACGAGCAGTACTTC. It codes for CSARDTAGRRDEQYF.

This clonotype showed up many times. This rearrangement joins TRBV30 to TRBJ1-5; a possible D gene is TRBD1 (5 bases). V shed 2 bases and J shed 0 bases, with 11 bases lying between them. The CDR3 length is 15 residues. Looked up from germline, CDR1 is GTSNPN and CDR2 is SVGIG (reference sequence). CDR3 in amino acids: CAWSPDRFSNQPQHF. The CDR3 DNA reads as TGTGCCTGGAGTCCAGACAGATTTAGCAATCAGCCCCAGCATTTT.

The chain has TRBV5-1 and TRBJ1-4, with a possible D match to TRBD1 (5 bases). V lost 0 bases and J lost 5, with 8 bases in between. Germline CDR1 and CDR2: SGHRS and YFSETQ. This CDR3 is built from 14 residues. DNA of the CDR3: TGCGCCAGCAGCTTGGAGGGGCGGAATGAAAAACTGTTTTTT. Protein sequence: CASSLEGRNEKLFF.

The rearrangement joins TRBV6-5 to TRBJ1-5; D may be TRBD1 (5 bases). V lost 0 bases, J lost 7 bases, and 19 bases lay in between. CDR1 and CDR2 (germline): MNHEY, SVGAGI. The CDR3 has 17 amino acids. CDR3 nucleotide sequence: TGTGCCAGCAGTTACTCGCACCTCAAAAGGGGTACGCAGCCCCAGCATTTT. Its protein is CASSYSHLKRGTQPQHF.

This clonotype has a count of ten or more. The rearrangement joins TRBV20-1 to TRBJ2-2; 8 nucleotides agree with TRBD1. V dropped 6 bases and J dropped 4; count of bases not matched to a gene: 4. The CDR3 consists of 13 residues. Germline loops: CDR1 DFQATT, CDR2 SNEGSKA (reference sequence). CDR3 DNA sequence: TGCAGTGCCCGGACAGGGACCACCGGGGAGCTGTTTTTT. It codes for CSARTGTTGELFF.

This clonotype was detected many times. The CDR3 sequence: CASSPGRTGAFF. CDR3 bases: TGTGCCAGCTCACCGGGCCGGACCGGAGCTTTCTTT. The chain employs TRBV18 and TRBJ1-1; D ambiguous. There are 12 residues in the CDR3. In germline, CDR1 is KGHSH, CDR2 LQKENI. The germline V and J ends were trimmed by 3 bases and 10 bases, with 12 bases remaining between them.

The chain couples TRBV28 to TRBJ2-7; D gene unclear. The V gene's germline CDR1 is MDHEN and CDR2 SYDVKM. Trimming left V 8 bases short and J 2 bases short, with 13 bases between. The CDR3 runs 13 residues. Written as DNA, the CDR3 is TGTGCCAGCGCCCTCGTGGTGGCCTACGAGCAGTACTTC. This encodes CASALVVAYEQYF. The variable domain in full, with the rest retrieved from reference TRBV28 and TRBJ2-7, is DVKVTQSSRYLVKRTGEKVFLECVQDMDHENMFWYRQDPGLGLRLIYFSYDVKMKEKGDIPEGYSVSREKKERFSLILESASTNQTSMYLCASALVVAYEQYFGPGTRLTVT.

This clonotype was seen more than once but under ten times. This chain joins TRBV6-1 and TRBJ1-2; D is perhaps TRBD1 (5 bases). Trimming left V 6 bases short and J 7 bases short, with 21 bases between. Per the germline V gene, CDR1 is MNHNS and CDR2 is SASEGT. The CDR3 spans 15 residues. CDR3 DNA sequence: TGTGCCAGCAGCCAGGACATCCTCACAGGTGGTGGCTACACCTTC. This translates into CASSQDILTGGGYTF.

This chain links TRBV7-9 with TRBJ1-2; no clear D. This CDR3 spans 14 amino acids. Trimming cost V 6 bases and J 5 bases, with 16 bases left between them. Germline V gives CDR1 SEHNR, CDR2 FQNEAQ (reference sequence). DNA for the CDR3: TGTGCCAGCAGTTCCGGCGGCGGCCTTTATGGCTACACCTTC. It codes for CASSSGGGLYGYTF.

At least ten counts were recorded for this clonotype. The chain is built from TRBV20-1 and TRBJ2-5; TRBD2 aligns across 9 bases. This CDR3 is 17 amino acids long. CDR1 and CDR2 (germline): DFQATT, SNEGSKA (reference sequence). V was pared by 6 bases and J by 5 bases, with 19 bases of the junction left unmatched. The CDR3 bases are TGCAGTGCCGCGGATGAAGAGCGGGAGGCGGGGTTTGAGACCCAGTACTTC. Translated, it gives CSAADEEREAGFETQYF.